This TCR beta chain originates from a study of T cell changes during pregnancy in multiple sclerosis. Only in-frame clones appear in the TCRdb table, and some are missing; sequencing was by immunoSEQ multiplex PCR. The sample lists more than 35,000 clones; 85% to 95% were seen once. Per germline, CDR1 SNHLY and CDR2 FYNNEI. This CDR3 is 14 amino acids long. Between the trimmed V and J ends, which lost 6 bases and 8 bases, there was a span of 19 bases. The sequencing used CD4+ T cells from peripheral blood mononuclear cells, collected in the second trimester of pregnancy. The chain uses TRBV2 and TRBJ1-2; D unresolved. The TCR sequence derives from a female donor with multiple sclerosis, enrolled in a pregnancy study. In DNA form, the CDR3 reads TGTGCCAGCAGCGTGACTACACAAGGGAGCGGCTACACCTTC. Its translation is CASSVTTQGSGYTF.